The sequence of this T cell receptor beta chain was determined in a study of blood T cell repertoires in COVID-19. About the study: PBMCs, B-cell-depleted T cells, or T cells provided the cDNA or gDNA that made up the material.

This table comes from immunoSEQ multiplex PCR, and its TCRdb copy is limited to in-frame clones, with some not included. The data contain 200,000 to 250,000 clones, roughly 85% of them singletons. Only one count was recorded for this clone. Trimming cost V 2 bases and J 4 bases; bases outside gene matches: 5. The CDR3 has 15 amino acids. Germline V gives CDR1 SGHTS, CDR2 YDEGEE. Study members were between about 18 and 100 years old and lived in 24 US regions. Assignment of participants to cohorts was predicated upon participant-reported clinical history. Sequenced: PBMCs or T cells enriched from blood (not recorded which). The gene calls are TRBV5-8 and TRBJ1-3; 8 nucleotides align to TRBD1. This sequence originates from a woman between 35 and 50 years old with acute COVID-19. The CDR3 sequence: CASSFRGRDGNTIYF. CDR3 coding DNA: TGTGCCAGCAGCTTCAGGGGGCGAGACGGAAACACCATATATTTT.